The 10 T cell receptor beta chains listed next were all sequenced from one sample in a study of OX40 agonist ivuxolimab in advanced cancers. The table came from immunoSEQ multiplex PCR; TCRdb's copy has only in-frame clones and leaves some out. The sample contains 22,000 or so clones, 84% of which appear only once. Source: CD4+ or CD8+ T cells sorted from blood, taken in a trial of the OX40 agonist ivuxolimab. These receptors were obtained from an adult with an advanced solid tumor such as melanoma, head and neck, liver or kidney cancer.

This chain's CDR3 is CASSILGQATDTQYF. The CDR3 DNA sequence: TGTGCCAGCAGCATCTTGGGACAGGCCACAGATACGCAGTATTTT. This chain links TRBV9 with TRBJ2-3; 8 nucleotides agree with TRBD1. V lost 4 bases, J lost 2 bases, and 6 bases stayed unmatched. The germline gives CDR1 SGDLS, CDR2 YYNGEE. The CDR3 is 15 amino acids.

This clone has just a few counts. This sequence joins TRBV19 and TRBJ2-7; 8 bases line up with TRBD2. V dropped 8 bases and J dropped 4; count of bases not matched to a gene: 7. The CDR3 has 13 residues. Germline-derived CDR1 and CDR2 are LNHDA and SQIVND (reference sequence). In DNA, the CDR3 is TGTGCCAGTCGCCGCCGGGAGGGTTACGAGCAGTACTTC. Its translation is CASRRREGYEQYF.

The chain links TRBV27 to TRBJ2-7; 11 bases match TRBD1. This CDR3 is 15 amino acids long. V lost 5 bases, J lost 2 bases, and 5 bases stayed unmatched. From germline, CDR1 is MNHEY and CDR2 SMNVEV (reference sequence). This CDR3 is CASSAGTGGPYEQYF. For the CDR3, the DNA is TGTGCCAGCAGTGCCGGGACAGGGGGTCCCTACGAGCAGTACTTC.

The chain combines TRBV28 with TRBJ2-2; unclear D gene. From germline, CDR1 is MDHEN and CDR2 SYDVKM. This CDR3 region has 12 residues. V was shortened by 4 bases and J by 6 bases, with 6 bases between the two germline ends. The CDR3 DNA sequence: TGTGCCAGCAGTTATTGGGCCGGGGAGCTGTTTTTT. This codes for CASSYWAGELFF.

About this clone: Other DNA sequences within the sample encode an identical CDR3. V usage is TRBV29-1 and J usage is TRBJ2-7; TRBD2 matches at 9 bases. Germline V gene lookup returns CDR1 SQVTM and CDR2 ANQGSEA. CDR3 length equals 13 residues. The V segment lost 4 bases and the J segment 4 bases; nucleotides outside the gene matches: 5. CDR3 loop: CSVGAGGGYEQYF. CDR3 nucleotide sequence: TGCAGCGTTGGGGCGGGAGGGGGGTACGAGCAGTACTTC.

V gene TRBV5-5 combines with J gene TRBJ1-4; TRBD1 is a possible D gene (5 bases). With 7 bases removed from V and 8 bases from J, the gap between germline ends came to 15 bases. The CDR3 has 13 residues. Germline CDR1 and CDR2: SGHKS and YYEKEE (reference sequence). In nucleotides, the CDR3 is TGTGCCAGCGAAGAGGAGCGGGGGGAAAAACTGTTTTTT. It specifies CASEEERGEKLFF. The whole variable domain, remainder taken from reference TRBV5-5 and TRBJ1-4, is DAGVTQSPTHLIKTRGQQVTLRCSPISGHKSVSWYQQVLGQGPQFIFQYYEKEERGRGNFPDRFSARQFPNYSSELNVNALLLGDSALYLCASEEERGEKLFFGSGTQLSVL.

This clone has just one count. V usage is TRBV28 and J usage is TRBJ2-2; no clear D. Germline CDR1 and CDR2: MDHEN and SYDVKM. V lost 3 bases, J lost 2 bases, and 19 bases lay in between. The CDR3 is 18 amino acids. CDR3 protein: CASSFPPGRAKNTGELFF. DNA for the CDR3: TGTGCCAGCAGTTTTCCCCCTGGCAGAGCCAAAAACACCGGGGAGCTGTTTTTT.

CDR3 loop: CASRNPTGAGELFF. CDR3 coding DNA: TGTGCCAGCAGAAACCCTACAGGGGCCGGGGAGCTGTTTTTT. The V call is TRBV2, the J call TRBJ2-2; 7 bases agree with TRBD1. The CDR3 has 14 amino acids. Trimming removed 6 bases from V and 6 bases from J; junction bases left unmatched: 7. From germline, CDR1 is SNHLY and CDR2 FYNNEI.

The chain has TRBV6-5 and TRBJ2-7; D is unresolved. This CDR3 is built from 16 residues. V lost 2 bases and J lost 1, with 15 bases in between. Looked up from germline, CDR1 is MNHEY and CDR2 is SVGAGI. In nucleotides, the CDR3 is TGTGCCAGCAGTTACGCCGACCCGACGGTTTCCTACGAGCAGTACTTC. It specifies CASSYADPTVSYEQYF.

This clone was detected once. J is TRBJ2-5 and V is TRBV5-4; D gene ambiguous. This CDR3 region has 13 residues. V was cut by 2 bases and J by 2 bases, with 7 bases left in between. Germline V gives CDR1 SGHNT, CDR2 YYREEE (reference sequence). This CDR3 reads CASSFRGQETQYF. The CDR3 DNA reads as TGTGCCAGCAGCTTCCGAGGTCAAGAGACCCAGTACTTC.